The rows below give T cell receptor beta chains drawn from one sample of a study of T cell changes during pregnancy in multiple sclerosis. The assay was immunoSEQ multiplex PCR, and TCRdb's table has in-frame clones only and misses some. The profile covers approximately 70,000 clones, with 91% appearing a single time and 0.6% to 0.8% taken by the ten largest. The source was peripheral blood, collected in the third trimester of pregnancy. Receptors were obtained from a female donor in good health, enrolled as a control in a pregnancy study. Both conserved end residues are part of each CDR3. Fields, in order: clone size, J gene, D gene, V gene, CDR3 protein, CDR3 DNA. A D gene is named only where the DNA matches it firmly. Clone size is given for some rows only: seen once, a few or many times, or a class if the clone is expanded.

clone_size: NA; j_call: TRBJ2-2; d_call: TRBD2; v_call: TRBV12-5; cdr3_aa: CASGLTSGSITGELFF; cdr3_nt: TGTGCTAGTGGTTTGACTAGCGGGAGTATAACCGGGGAGCTGTTTTTT
clone_size: NA; j_call: TRBJ2-3; d_call: TRBD2; v_call: TRBV5-1; cdr3_aa: CASSLSTSGGTDTQYF; cdr3_nt: TGCGCCAGCAGCTTGAGTACTAGCGGGGGCACAGATACGCAGTATTTT
clone_size: NA; j_call: TRBJ1-6; d_call: NA; v_call: TRBV5-1; cdr3_aa: CASSLVTTPNSPLHF; cdr3_nt: TGCGCCAGCAGCTTGGTAACGACACCCAATTCACCCCTCCACTTT
clone_size: NA; j_call: TRBJ1-4; d_call: NA; v_call: TRBV5-1; cdr3_aa: CASSLGRGTNEKLFF; cdr3_nt: TGCGCCAGCAGCTTGGGAAGGGGCACTAATGAAAAACTGTTTTTT
clone_size: NA; j_call: TRBJ2-1; d_call: NA; v_call: TRBV7-8; cdr3_aa: CASSLAISYNEQFF; cdr3_nt: TGTGCCAGCAGCCTAGCTATCTCCTACAATGAGCAGTTCTTC
clone_size: NA; j_call: TRBJ2-1; d_call: TRBD1; v_call: TRBV28; cdr3_aa: CASSIDRGYEQFF; cdr3_nt: TGTGCCAGCAGTATAGACAGGGGCTATGAGCAGTTCTTC
clone_size: NA; j_call: TRBJ1-3; d_call: TRBD1; v_call: TRBV4-1; cdr3_aa: CASSRGPGTGLSGNTIYF; cdr3_nt: TGCGCCAGCAGCCGTGGTCCCGGGACAGGCCTCTCTGGAAACACCATATATTTT
clone_size: NA; j_call: TRBJ1-1; d_call: TRBD1; v_call: TRBV4-1; cdr3_aa: CASSHQTGENTEAFF; cdr3_nt: TGCGCCAGCAGCCACCAGACAGGGGAGAACACTGAAGCTTTCTTT
clone_size: NA; j_call: TRBJ1-1; d_call: TRBD1; v_call: TRBV30; cdr3_aa: CAWRTGPNTEAFF; cdr3_nt: TGTGCCTGGAGGACAGGGCCCAACACTGAAGCTTTCTTT
clone_size: NA; j_call: TRBJ2-1; d_call: TRBD2; v_call: TRBV10-2; cdr3_aa: CASTGPLAGGNEQFF; cdr3_nt: TGCGCCAGCACCGGGCCCCTAGCGGGAGGTAATGAGCAGTTCTTC
clone_size: NA; j_call: TRBJ2-2; d_call: NA; v_call: TRBV7-9; cdr3_aa: CASSPGSNTGELFF; cdr3_nt: TGTGCCAGCAGCCCTGGCTCGAACACCGGGGAGCTGTTTTTT
clone_size: NA; j_call: TRBJ1-1; d_call: NA; v_call: TRBV6-1; cdr3_aa: CASCRKVVCAEAFF; cdr3_nt: TGTGCCAGCTGCCGAAAAGTAGTGTGCGCTGAAGCTTTCTTT
clone_size: NA; j_call: TRBJ2-7; d_call: NA; v_call: TRBV19; cdr3_aa: CATSLGGLEQYF; cdr3_nt: TGTGCCACCTCCCTCGGAGGGCTCGAGCAGTACTTC
clone_size: few; j_call: TRBJ1-2; d_call: TRBD1; v_call: TRBV27; cdr3_aa: CASSPGQGYRGYTF; cdr3_nt: TGTGCCAGCAGCCCGGGACAGGGGTATAGAGGCTACACCTTC
clone_size: NA; j_call: TRBJ2-7; d_call: NA; v_call: TRBV6-5; cdr3_aa: CASSYKDSSYEQYF; cdr3_nt: TGTGCCAGCAGTTACAAGGACAGCTCCTACGAGCAGTACTTC
clone_size: NA; j_call: TRBJ2-1; d_call: NA; v_call: TRBV28; cdr3_aa: CASSLGTPGDHNEQFF; cdr3_nt: TGTGCCAGCAGTCTGGGGACTCCCGGGGACCACAATGAGCAGTTCTTC
clone_size: NA; j_call: TRBJ1-5; d_call: NA; v_call: TRBV7-2; cdr3_aa: CASSLNRDSQPQHF; cdr3_nt: TGTGCCAGCAGCCTTAACAGGGATAGTCAGCCCCAGCATTTT
clone_size: NA; j_call: TRBJ1-2; d_call: NA; v_call: TRBV5-1; cdr3_aa: CASSADSFYGYTF; cdr3_nt: TGCGCCAGCAGCGCGGACAGCTTCTATGGCTACACCTTC
clone_size: NA; j_call: TRBJ1-4; d_call: NA; v_call: TRBV5-1; cdr3_aa: CASSLERNEKLFF; cdr3_nt: TGCGCCAGCAGCTTGGAGAGAAATGAAAAACTGTTTTTT
clone_size: once; j_call: TRBJ2-5; d_call: NA; v_call: TRBV15; cdr3_aa: CATSRDSAMRLEETQYF; cdr3_nt: TGTGCCACCAGCAGAGATAGTGCCATGCGACTAGAAGAGACCCAGTACTTC
clone_size: NA; j_call: TRBJ2-5; d_call: TRBD1; v_call: TRBV18; cdr3_aa: CASSPIPGGGETQYF; cdr3_nt: TGTGCCAGCTCGCCTATTCCAGGGGGCGGAGAGACCCAGTACTTC
clone_size: NA; j_call: TRBJ2-7; d_call: TRBD1; v_call: TRBV4-3; cdr3_aa: CASSHPGQGYEQYF; cdr3_nt: TGCGCCAGCAGCCACCCGGGACAGGGCTACGAGCAGTACTTC
clone_size: once; j_call: TRBJ2-1; d_call: NA; v_call: TRBV19; cdr3_aa: CASSIRGSSYNEQFF; cdr3_nt: TGTGCCAGTAGTATCCGGGGAAGCTCCTACAATGAGCAGTTCTTC
clone_size: NA; j_call: TRBJ2-7; d_call: NA; v_call: TRBV9; cdr3_aa: CASSPSLLANPYEQYF; cdr3_nt: TGTGCCAGCAGCCCTTCGTTGCTAGCCAATCCCTACGAGCAGTACTTC
clone_size: NA; j_call: TRBJ2-5; d_call: NA; v_call: TRBV27; cdr3_aa: CASSPGTSAEETQYF; cdr3_nt: TGTGCCAGCAGCCCCGGGACAAGCGCTGAAGAGACCCAGTACTTC
clone_size: NA; j_call: TRBJ2-5; d_call: NA; v_call: TRBV27; cdr3_aa: CASRIRDTRTQETQYF; cdr3_nt: TGTGCCAGCAGGATTCGGGACACCAGGACACAAGAGACCCAGTACTTC
clone_size: NA; j_call: TRBJ1-5; d_call: TRBD1; v_call: TRBV28; cdr3_aa: CASREGTVNQPQHF; cdr3_nt: TGTGCCAGCAGGGAAGGGACAGTCAATCAGCCCCAGCATTTT
clone_size: NA; j_call: TRBJ1-1; d_call: TRBD1; v_call: TRBV6-5; cdr3_aa: CASSSGTGWTEAFF; cdr3_nt: TGTGCCAGCAGTTCCGGGACAGGGTGGACTGAAGCTTTCTTT
clone_size: NA; j_call: TRBJ2-7; d_call: TRBD1; v_call: TRBV5-1; cdr3_aa: CASSRDRLYEQYF; cdr3_nt: TGCGCCAGCAGCAGGGACAGACTCTACGAGCAGTACTTC
clone_size: NA; j_call: TRBJ1-6; d_call: NA; v_call: TRBV18; cdr3_aa: CASSGGFNNSPLHF; cdr3_nt: TGTGCCAGCTCTGGGGGGTTTAATAATTCACCCCTCCACTTT
clone_size: NA; j_call: TRBJ1-5; d_call: TRBD1; v_call: TRBV11-2; cdr3_aa: CASSLRGGQGGNQPQHF; cdr3_nt: TGTGCCAGCAGCTTAAGGGGGGGACAGGGGGGCAATCAGCCCCAGCATTTT
clone_size: NA; j_call: TRBJ2-7; d_call: NA; v_call: TRBV5-1; cdr3_aa: CASSLVMDGIYEQYF; cdr3_nt: TGCGCCAGCAGCTTGGTTATGGACGGGATCTACGAGCAGTACTTC
clone_size: NA; j_call: TRBJ1-4; d_call: TRBD1; v_call: TRBV7-2; cdr3_aa: CASTENRGNEKLFF; cdr3_nt: TGTGCCAGCACCGAAAACAGGGGGAATGAAAAACTGTTTTTT
clone_size: once; j_call: TRBJ1-5; d_call: TRBD1; v_call: TRBV7-6; cdr3_aa: CASSVGQGGNQPQHF; cdr3_nt: TGTGCCAGCAGCGTGGGACAGGGAGGCAATCAGCCCCAGCATTTT
clone_size: NA; j_call: TRBJ2-7; d_call: TRBD1; v_call: TRBV6-5; cdr3_aa: CASSPDRGRREQYF; cdr3_nt: TGTGCCAGCAGCCCGGACAGGGGGCGACGGGAGCAGTACTTC
clone_size: NA; j_call: TRBJ1-2; d_call: TRBD1; v_call: TRBV12-5; cdr3_aa: CASGLLPTGQGVRGYTF; cdr3_nt: TGTGCTAGTGGTTTGCTCCCCACGGGACAGGGGGTTCGGGGCTACACCTTC
clone_size: NA; j_call: TRBJ2-7; d_call: NA; v_call: TRBV11-2; cdr3_aa: CASSSDGLSSYEQYF; cdr3_nt: TGTGCCAGCAGCTCAGACGGACTGAGCTCCTACGAGCAGTACTTC
clone_size: NA; j_call: TRBJ1-4; d_call: NA; v_call: TRBV5-6; cdr3_aa: CASSLGGLGTNEKLFF; cdr3_nt: TGTGCCAGCAGCTTGGGAGGGCTAGGAACTAATGAAAAACTGTTTTTT
clone_size: NA; j_call: TRBJ2-7; d_call: TRBD1; v_call: TRBV7-9; cdr3_aa: CASAQQGNEQYF; cdr3_nt: TGTGCCAGTGCTCAACAGGGGAACGAGCAGTACTTC
clone_size: NA; j_call: TRBJ2-7; d_call: TRBD2; v_call: TRBV7-2; cdr3_aa: CASSSGGSSYEQYF; cdr3_nt: TGTGCCAGCAGCTCGGGGGGAAGCTCCTACGAGCAGTACTTC
clone_size: NA; j_call: TRBJ1-5; d_call: TRBD1; v_call: TRBV11-2; cdr3_aa: CASSLGTGGVQGQPQHF; cdr3_nt: TGTGCCAGCAGCTTAGGGACAGGGGGCGTTCAGGGTCAGCCCCAGCATTTT
clone_size: NA; j_call: TRBJ1-1; d_call: TRBD1; v_call: TRBV7-2; cdr3_aa: CASSSILQGADTEAFF; cdr3_nt: TGTGCCAGCAGCTCAATACTTCAGGGGGCTGACACTGAAGCTTTCTTT
clone_size: NA; j_call: TRBJ1-2; d_call: NA; v_call: TRBV4-3; cdr3_aa: CASSQDRRSYGYTF; cdr3_nt: TGCGCCAGCAGCCAAGATAGGAGGAGCTATGGCTACACCTTC
clone_size: NA; j_call: TRBJ2-7; d_call: TRBD2; v_call: TRBV7-9; cdr3_aa: CASSLGVSGRSYEQYF; cdr3_nt: TGTGCCAGCAGCTTAGGGGTAAGCGGGAGGAGCTACGAGCAGTACTTC
clone_size: NA; j_call: TRBJ1-2; d_call: NA; v_call: TRBV27; cdr3_aa: CASSLAGRVGDYGYTF; cdr3_nt: TGTGCCAGCTCCCTCGCGGGGAGGGTTGGGGACTATGGCTACACCTTC
clone_size: NA; j_call: TRBJ2-3; d_call: TRBD2; v_call: TRBV4-3; cdr3_aa: CASSQDHKRGGTDTQYF; cdr3_nt: TGCGCCAGCAGCCAAGATCACAAGCGGGGGGGCACAGATACGCAGTATTTT
clone_size: NA; j_call: TRBJ2-7; d_call: TRBD1; v_call: TRBV5-1; cdr3_aa: CASGDRGRTYEQYF; cdr3_nt: TGCGCCAGCGGCGACAGGGGGCGTACCTACGAGCAGTACTTC
clone_size: NA; j_call: TRBJ1-5; d_call: NA; v_call: TRBV23-1; cdr3_aa: CASSQSPGFSNQPQHF; cdr3_nt: TGCGCCAGCAGTCAATCGCCAGGATTTAGCAATCAGCCCCAGCATTTT
clone_size: NA; j_call: TRBJ1-2; d_call: NA; v_call: TRBV5-1; cdr3_aa: CASSSDDLRGIGYTF; cdr3_nt: TGCGCCAGCAGCTCCGACGACCTGAGAGGGATCGGCTACACCTTC
clone_size: NA; j_call: TRBJ1-2; d_call: NA; v_call: TRBV7-9; cdr3_aa: CASSLSTGYGYTF; cdr3_nt: TGTGCCAGCAGCTTAAGCACAGGGTATGGCTACACCTTC
clone_size: NA; j_call: TRBJ1-4; d_call: NA; v_call: TRBV19; cdr3_aa: CASSIELWREKLFF; cdr3_nt: TGTGCCAGTAGTATTGAACTTTGGCGGGAAAAACTGTTTTTT
clone_size: NA; j_call: TRBJ1-4; d_call: NA; v_call: TRBV7-9; cdr3_aa: CASSKWTVATNEKLFF; cdr3_nt: TGTGCCAGCAGCAAGTGGACAGTTGCAACTAATGAAAAACTGTTTTTT
clone_size: NA; j_call: TRBJ2-3; d_call: TRBD2; v_call: TRBV27; cdr3_aa: CASSFVDSGPADTQYF; cdr3_nt: TGTGCCAGCAGTTTTGTGGATAGCGGGCCCGCAGATACGCAGTATTTT
clone_size: NA; j_call: TRBJ2-1; d_call: NA; v_call: TRBV6-1; cdr3_aa: CASSEAGFSGSEQFF; cdr3_nt: TGTGCCAGCAGTGAGGCCGGTTTCTCCGGGAGTGAGCAGTTCTTC
clone_size: NA; j_call: TRBJ1-1; d_call: TRBD1; v_call: TRBV11-3; cdr3_aa: CASSLEGGAEAFF; cdr3_nt: TGTGCCAGCAGCTTAGAAGGGGGCGCTGAAGCTTTCTTT
clone_size: NA; j_call: TRBJ1-1; d_call: TRBD1; v_call: TRBV5-5; cdr3_aa: CASSLVTGVTEAFF; cdr3_nt: TGTGCCAGCAGCTTGGTCACAGGGGTTACTGAAGCTTTCTTT
clone_size: NA; j_call: TRBJ2-7; d_call: TRBD1; v_call: TRBV6-5; cdr3_aa: CIGDSNDYEQYF; cdr3_nt: TGTATCGGGGACAGTAATGACTACGAGCAGTACTTC
clone_size: NA; j_call: TRBJ1-3; d_call: NA; v_call: TRBV5-1; cdr3_aa: CASSPDLTRREPGNTIYF; cdr3_nt: TGCGCCAGCAGCCCTGACTTAACCCGGAGGGAACCTGGAAACACCATATATTTT